This TCR beta chain was found in a study of vaccination and CD4 T cells after COVID-19. Study-wide context: Post-vaccine sampling followed dose two by a median roughly 65 days (range 14 to 241).

Of note for this clonotype: Antigen: not known.

Cultured CD4+ T cell DNA underwent sequencing with the Oncomine TCR Beta short-read assay. TCRdb re-called the PCR reads through MiXCR, storing one row per CDR3 protein. The sample carries about 23,000 distinct CDR3 sequences, about 67% recorded once. The V gene end was trimmed by 6 bases and the J gene end by 2 bases; junction bases not matched to a gene: 2. The CDR3 covers 14 residues. Germline CDR1 reads MNHEY; CDR2 reads SMNVEV (reference sequence). The treatment denotes: roughly ten-day PBMC culture with coronavirus spike peptide pools or control peptides (ViraFEST assay). In healthy vaccine recipients, nucleocapsid antibodies were negative before and after vaccination, showing no prior SARS-CoV-2 infection. Half-medium changes with fresh IL-2 medium occurred on days 3 and 7.

The receptor comes from a human donor who received a COVID-19 vaccine. The gene calls are TRBV27 and TRBJ2-7, with 12 bases that match TRBD2. The sequencing used CD4+ T cells from blood, cultured in vitro, collected after SARS-CoV-2 vaccination. DNA of the CDR3: TGTGCCAGCAGACGACTAGCGGGGGCCTACGAGCAGTACTTC. It is translated as CASRRLAGAYEQYF.